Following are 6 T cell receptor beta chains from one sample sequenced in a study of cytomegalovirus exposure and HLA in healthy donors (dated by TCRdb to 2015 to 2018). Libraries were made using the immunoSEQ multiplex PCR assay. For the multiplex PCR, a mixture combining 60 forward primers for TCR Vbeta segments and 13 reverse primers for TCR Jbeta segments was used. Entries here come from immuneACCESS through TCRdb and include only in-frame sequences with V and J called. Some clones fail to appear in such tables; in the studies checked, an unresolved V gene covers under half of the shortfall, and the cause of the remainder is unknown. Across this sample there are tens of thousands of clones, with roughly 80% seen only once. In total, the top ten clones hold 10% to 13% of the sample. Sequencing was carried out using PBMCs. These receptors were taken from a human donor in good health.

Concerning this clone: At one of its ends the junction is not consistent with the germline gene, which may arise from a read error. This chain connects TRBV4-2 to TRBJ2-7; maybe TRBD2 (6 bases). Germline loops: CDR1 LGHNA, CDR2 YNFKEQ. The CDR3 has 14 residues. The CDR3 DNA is TGTGCCAGCAGCCAAGATGGCGGGACCCGGGAGAGGGACTTC. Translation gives CASSQDGGTRERDF.

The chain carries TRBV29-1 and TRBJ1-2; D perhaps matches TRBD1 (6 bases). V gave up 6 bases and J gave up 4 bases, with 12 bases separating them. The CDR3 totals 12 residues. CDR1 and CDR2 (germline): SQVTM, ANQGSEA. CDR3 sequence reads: CSVGDIGYGYTF. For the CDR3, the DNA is TGCAGCGTCGGGGACATCGGCTATGGCTACACCTTC.

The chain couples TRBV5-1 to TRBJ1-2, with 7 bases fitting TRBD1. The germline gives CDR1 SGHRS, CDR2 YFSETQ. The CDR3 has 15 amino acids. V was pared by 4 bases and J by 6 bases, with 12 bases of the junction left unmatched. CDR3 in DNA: TGCGCCAGCAGCGCCCGACAGGGAAGTGAGGATGGCTACACCTTC. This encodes CASSARQGSEDGYTF.

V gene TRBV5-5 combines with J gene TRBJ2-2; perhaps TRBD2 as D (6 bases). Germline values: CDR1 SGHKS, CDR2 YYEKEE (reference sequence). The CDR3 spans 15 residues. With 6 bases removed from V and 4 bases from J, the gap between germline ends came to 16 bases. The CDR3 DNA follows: TGTGCCAGCACTATCTGGGACTCCCCCACCGGGGAGCTGTTTTTT. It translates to CASTIWDSPTGELFF.

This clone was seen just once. The CDR3 DNA reads as TGTGCCAGCAGCTATTTTTTTAGGACACACTCTGAAGCTTTCTTT. This codes for CASSYFFRTHSEAFF. The chain employs TRBV7-9 and TRBJ1-1, with D possibly being TRBD1 (5 bases). The CDR3 contains 15 residues. Trimming cost V 4 bases and J 6 bases, with 18 bases left between them. Germline V lookup: CDR1 SEHNR, CDR2 FQNEAQ (reference sequence).

The CDR3 DNA sequence: TGTGCCACCAGCAGAAAAGGGGCTAGCGGGAGGAGGTACGAGCAGTACTTC. Its protein is CATSRKGASGRRYEQYF. The V and J genes are TRBV15 and TRBJ2-7; 11 bases align to TRBD2. The CDR3 sequence is 17 residues long. Germline CDR1 and CDR2: LNHNV and YYDKDF (reference sequence). V shed 2 bases, J shed 4 bases, and the junction held 10 bases outside the gene matches.